One and the same sample provided the 26 T cell receptor beta chains below, sequenced in a study of cytomegalovirus exposure and HLA in healthy donors. With 60 Vbeta and 13 Jbeta primers, the PCR was carried out. Sequenced by immunoSEQ multiplex PCR; TCRdb stores in-frame clones only, minus some. This table holds 150,000 to 200,000 clones, 60% to 80% found once. Sequencing was carried out using PBMCs. Receptors originate from a man in his fifties or sixties in good health and CMV-seropositive.

The CDR3 loop reads CSVRQGQESSYEQYF. CDR3 coding DNA: TGCAGCGTTCGACAGGGCCAAGAGAGCTCCTACGAGCAGTACTTC. The gene calls are TRBV29-1 and TRBJ2-7, with 7 positions matching TRBD1. Per the germline V gene, CDR1 is SQVTM and CDR2 is ANQGSEA. With V trimmed by 5 bases and J by 0 bases, 10 bases remained unmatched. The CDR3 consists of 15 residues.

V is TRBV5-1 and J is TRBJ2-1; 12 nucleotides line up with TRBD2. The germline CDR1 and CDR2 sequences are SGHRS and YFSETQ. V trimming: 4 bases; J trimming: 9 bases; junction bases outside the gene matches: 11. The CDR3 totals 16 residues. The CDR3 loop is CASSPDLAGGLSEQFF. DNA for the CDR3: TGCGCCAGCAGCCCCGACCTAGCGGGGGGGCTCAGTGAGCAGTTCTTC.

The rearrangement joins TRBV11-2 to TRBJ1-2; 9 bases are a match to TRBD1. The V gene end was trimmed by 4 bases and the J gene end by 6 bases; junction bases not matched to a gene: 6. This CDR3 is 14 amino acids long. Germline values: CDR1 SGHAT, CDR2 FQNNGV. The CDR3 sequence: CASSSRDRVHGYTF. As DNA, the CDR3 is TGTGCCAGCAGCTCCCGGGACAGGGTCCATGGCTACACCTTC.

The chain couples TRBV6-6 to TRBJ2-7; D possibly corresponds to TRBD1 (5 bases). Between the trimmed V and J ends, which lost 6 bases and 2 bases, there was a span of 11 bases. In germline, CDR1 is MNHNY, CDR2 SVGAGI (reference sequence). The CDR3 totals 13 residues. The DNA for the CDR3 is TGTGCCAGCAGAGAGTCAGGGCCCTACGAGCAGTACTTC. It is translated as CASRESGPYEQYF.

The chain uses TRBV19 and TRBJ1-2; D is unclear. Per the germline V gene, CDR1 is LNHDA and CDR2 is SQIVND (reference sequence). Trimming cost V 4 bases and J 2 bases, with 17 bases left between them. The CDR3 length is 16 residues. Written as DNA, the CDR3 is TGTGCCAGTAGTAATGGGAGCCGTCTTTTCAACTATGGCTACACCTTC. Translation gives CASSNGSRLFNYGYTF.

This clone was recorded a few times. The chain uses TRBV5-1 and TRBJ1-1; TRBD1 is a possible D gene (5 bases). The CDR3 is made up of 13 amino acids. Germline V gene lookup returns CDR1 SGHRS and CDR2 YFSETQ. The ends were cut back, 6 bases at V and 4 bases at J, with 13 bases in the middle. The chain's CDR3 is CASTPGEVTEAFF. DNA for the CDR3: TGCGCCAGCACCCCGGGGGAGGTCACTGAAGCTTTCTTT.

J is TRBJ1-5 and V is TRBV5-6; no definite D call. V shed 1 base and J shed 7 bases, with 9 bases lying between them. Germline V gives CDR1 SGHDT, CDR2 YYEEEE. The CDR3 spans 13 residues. CDR3 protein: CASSLRSRQPQHF. The CDR3 DNA is TGTGCCAGCAGCTTGAGGTCCAGGCAGCCCCAGCATTTT.

The genes are TRBV5-1 and TRBJ2-7; 7 positions match TRBD1. CDR1 and CDR2 (germline): SGHRS, YFSETQ. The CDR3 consists of 15 residues. J was trimmed by 2 bases and V by 4 bases; bases with no gene match: 9. The CDR3 here is CASSPDRASTYEQYF. As DNA, the CDR3 is TGCGCCAGCAGCCCAGACAGGGCCTCCACCTACGAGCAGTACTTC.

This sequence joins TRBV7-9 and TRBJ1-5; D gene ambiguous. V was shortened by 4 bases and J by 7 bases, with 8 bases between the two germline ends. There are 12 residues in the CDR3. Germline V lookup: CDR1 SEHNR, CDR2 FQNEAQ (reference sequence). CDR3: CASSSGSQPQHF. DNA of the CDR3: TGTGCCAGCAGCTCCGGGTCGCAGCCCCAGCATTTT.

This clone occurred once. This rearrangement joins TRBV7-2 to TRBJ2-3; D ambiguous. Germline CDR1 reads SGHTA; CDR2 reads FQGNSA. Trimming took 8 bases from V and 3 from J, leaving 18 bases between them. The CDR3 spans 15 residues. In DNA, the CDR3 is TGTGCCAGCGAGGTGCTTATACATGGGACAGATACGCAGTATTTT. This codes for CASEVLIHGTDTQYF.

V gene TRBV27 combines with J gene TRBJ2-5; tentative D call: TRBD1 (6 bases). The J call is doubtful: the DNA matches TRBJ2-7 better. The germline CDR1 and CDR2 sequences are MNHEY and SMNVEV (reference sequence). The CDR3 has 12 residues. The CDR3 region has the DNA TGTGCCAGCGGGCACAGGGTAGACGAGCAGTACTTC. Amino acids: CASGHRVDEQYF.

This clone was counted a few times. The V and J genes are TRBV12-2 and TRBJ2-7; TRBD1 is the table's D call and was not checked against the DNA. TRBV12-2 is a known pseudogene. The CDR3 contains 16 residues. The CDR3 protein is CASRFPGQGPPYEQYF. CDR3 nucleotides: TGTGCAAGTCGTTTCCCCGGACAGGGTCCCCCCTACGAGCAGTACTTC.

The J gene is TRBJ2-7, the V gene TRBV5-6; TRBD1 matches at 10 bases. V trimming: 3 bases; J trimming: 3 bases; junction bases outside the gene matches: 3. This CDR3 region has 14 residues. Looked up from germline, CDR1 is SGHDT and CDR2 is YYEEEE. CDR3 sequence (DNA): TGTGCCAGCAGCTGGACAGGGGGTCTCTACGAGCAGTACTTC. This gives the protein CASSWTGGLYEQYF.

The chain uses TRBV27 and TRBJ2-2, with TRBD2 matching over 9 bases. The CDR3 covers 15 residues. Trimming at V came to 2 bases and at J to 5 bases, leaving 3 bases not matched to a gene. The germline V gene has CDR1 MNHEY and CDR2 SMNVEV (reference sequence). The CDR3 is CASSLPSGGTGELFF. The DNA for the CDR3 is TGTGCCAGCAGTTTACCCAGCGGGGGGACCGGGGAGCTGTTTTTT.

Comments on this clone: The same CDR3 can be traced to other DNA sequences in this sample. The rearrangement joins TRBV9 to TRBJ1-2; 10 positions match TRBD1. The CDR3 is 14 residues long. The germline gives CDR1 SGDLS, CDR2 YYNGEE. The V segment lost 4 bases and the J segment 2 bases; nucleotides outside the gene matches: 2. The CDR3 region is CASSPGQGNYGYTF. CDR3 nucleotide sequence: TGTGCCAGCAGCCCGGGACAGGGGAACTATGGCTACACCTTC.

V usage is TRBV9 and J usage is TRBJ2-7; a possible D gene is TRBD1 (5 bases). V gave up 7 bases and J gave up 0 bases, with 11 bases separating them. The CDR3 sequence is 13 residues long. The germline CDR1 and CDR2 sequences are SGDLS and YYNGEE. The CDR3 protein is CASARASSYEQYF. CDR3 DNA sequence: TGTGCCAGCGCCAGGGCGAGCTCCTACGAGCAGTACTTC.

The chain links TRBV10-3 to TRBJ1-1; 9 positions agree with TRBD1. Germline V gives CDR1 ENHRY, CDR2 SYGVKD. The CDR3 runs to 16 residues. The ends lost 11 bases at V and 3 bases at J; junction bases unmatched: 16. The DNA of the CDR3 is TGTGCCTCAGGGCGGGGGACAGGGATGCGGGACACTGAAGCTTTCTTT. Translated, it gives CASGRGTGMRDTEAFF.

J is TRBJ2-5 and V is TRBV2, with D unclear. The DNA end is a closer match to TRBJ2-7, so the J assignment may be wrong. The germline CDR1 and CDR2 sequences are SNHLY and FYNNEI. The CDR3 has 12 residues. CDR3: CAAIWRNYEQYF. DNA for the CDR3: TGTGCCGCCATTTGGCGAAACTACGAGCAGTACTTC.

The J gene is TRBJ2-2, the V gene TRBV5-1, with a tentative D call TRBD1 (6 bases). Looked up from germline, CDR1 is SGHRS and CDR2 is YFSETQ. V was pared by 4 bases and J by 2 bases, with 21 bases between. The CDR3 has 18 residues. The chain's CDR3 is CASSQGQGLLLNTGELFF. The DNA of the CDR3 is TGCGCCAGCAGCCAGGGACAAGGACTTCTTCTTAACACCGGGGAGCTGTTTTTT.

V is TRBV15 and J is TRBJ2-7; D is perhaps TRBD2 (5 bases). Deletions cut 8 bases from V and 0 bases from J, with 11 bases between. This CDR3 has 13 amino acids. The germline CDR1 and CDR2 sequences are LNHNV and YYDKDF (reference sequence). This CDR3 reads CATGESSSYEQYF. CDR3 sequence (DNA): TGTGCCACCGGGGAGTCGAGCTCCTACGAGCAGTACTTC.

The genes are TRBV9 and TRBJ2-1, with D possibly being TRBD2 (5 bases). Germline CDR1 is SGDLS and CDR2 is YYNGEE. There are 16 residues in the CDR3. Trimming left V 4 bases short and J 4 bases short, with 18 bases between. The CDR3 sequence: CASSPPRRREYNEQFF. In DNA, the CDR3 is TGTGCCAGCAGCCCCCCCCGGAGGAGAGAATACAATGAGCAGTTCTTC.

The V and J genes are TRBV7-2 and TRBJ1-2; TRBD1 aligns across 12 bases. The CDR3 is made up of 16 amino acids. CDR1 and CDR2 (germline): SGHTA, FQGNSA. V dropped 5 bases and J dropped 3; count of bases not matched to a gene: 7. CDR3 region: CASSPLGTGGDYGYTF. Here the CDR3 DNA reads TGTGCCAGCAGCCCGCTTGGGACAGGGGGCGACTATGGCTACACCTTC.

This chain uses TRBV5-1 with TRBJ2-2, with 12 bases lining up with TRBD2. Germline V gives CDR1 SGHRS, CDR2 YFSETQ. Unmatched junction bases numbered 5, after V lost 4 bases and J lost 4 bases. The CDR3 covers 16 residues. The CDR3 DNA follows: TGCGCCAGCAGCATTCTAGCGGGGGGGCTCACCGGGGAGCTGTTTTTT. This gives the protein CASSILAGGLTGELFF.

In its sample, this clone was seen a few times. This chain uses TRBV2 with TRBJ1-1, with a possible D match to TRBD1 (5 bases). The V end lost 6 bases, the J end lost 3 bases, and 14 bases lay between the germline ends. The CDR3 is made up of 14 amino acids. Germline assignment: CDR1 SNHLY and CDR2 FYNNEI. The CDR3 spells CASSLAGGDTEAFF. Written as DNA, the CDR3 is TGTGCCAGCAGCCTAGCCGGGGGGGACACTGAAGCTTTCTTT.

The J gene is TRBJ2-1, the V gene TRBV4-2; 15 bases line up with TRBD2. Germline V gene data show CDR1 as LGHNA and CDR2 as YNFKEQ. The length of the CDR3 is 20 residues. V shed 3 bases, J shed 0 bases, and the junction held 9 bases outside the gene matches. CDR3 amino acids: CASSQGLAGGLLSSYNEQFF. In DNA, the CDR3 is TGTGCCAGCAGCCAGGGACTAGCGGGGGGACTACTCAGCTCCTACAATGAGCAGTTCTTC.

This clone has only a few counts. The chain has TRBV11-2 and TRBJ2-1; a possible D gene is TRBD2 (7 bases). The CDR3 sequence is 17 residues long. CDR1 SGHAT and CDR2 FQNNGV come from the germline V gene. V shed 5 bases and J shed 5 bases, with 22 bases lying between them. The DNA of the CDR3 is TGTGCCAGCAGCCGCCGGGGGGTAGGGGGTCTCCACAATGAGCAGTTCTTC. Its protein product is CASSRRGVGGLHNEQFF.